This TCR beta chain emerged from a study of blood T cell repertoires in COVID-19. Turning to the study itself: Both acute and convalescent COVID-19 samples were obtained from the United States, Italy and Spain.

Trimming shortened V by 0 bases and J by 5 bases, and 14 bases separated the two germline ends. Looked up from germline, CDR1 is SGHTA and CDR2 is FQGNSA. There are 15 residues in the CDR3. Sequencing used immunoSEQ multiplex PCR; TCRdb keeps in-frame clones, though not all of them. The sample consists of approximately 98,000 clones, 80% to 90% of them appearing once. The clonotype comes from a human donor in a cohort sampled during active COVID-19. The source material was peripheral blood. The gene calls are TRBV7-2 and TRBJ2-7, with D perhaps TRBD1 (6 bases). The CDR3 DNA follows: TGTGCCAGCAGCTTAGCGCTAACAGGGATCCACGAGCAGTACTTC. It specifies CASSLALTGIHEQYF.